What follows are 11 T cell receptor beta chains derived from one specimen sequenced in a study of somatic mutations in cytotoxic T cells in rheumatoid arthritis. Clones were read by immunoSEQ multiplex PCR, and TCRdb kept only the in-frame ones, dropping some. The repertoire holds 8,000 to 10,000 clones, with approximately 75% as singletons. Sequenced input: CD8+ T cells sorted from blood. The receptors originated from an adult with rheumatoid arthritis.

V gene TRBV13 combines with J gene TRBJ1-3; D not resolved. Trimming stripped 7 bases from V and 4 bases from J, with 11 bases between. The CDR3 totals 13 residues. CDR1 and CDR2 from the germline V gene are PRHDT and FYEKMQ (reference sequence). CDR3 loop: CASTLPPGNTIYF. The CDR3 bases are TGTGCCAGCACCCTTCCACCCGGAAACACCATATATTTT.

The chain links TRBV7-3 to TRBJ2-7; D call uncertain. Germline-derived CDR1 and CDR2 are SGHTA and FQGTGA. This CDR3 region has 15 residues. Deletions cut 1 base from V and 1 base from J, with 11 bases between. The CDR3 loop is CASSLNCTVSYEQYF. The CDR3 DNA reads TGTGCCAGCAGCTTAAATTGTACAGTTTCCTACGAGCAGTACTTC.

The chain links TRBV2 to TRBJ2-1; the match to TRBD2 covers 11 bases. With 8 bases clipped from V and 7 bases from J, the junction kept 13 bases outside the gene matches. Germline CDR1 SNHLY, CDR2 FYNNEI. The CDR3 is made up of 16 amino acids. CDR3 region: CASSPSSGGYRNEQFF. CDR3 coding DNA: TGTGCCAGCTCTCCCTCTAGCGGGGGGTATAGGAATGAGCAGTTCTTC.

This chain links TRBV7-9 with TRBJ2-2; D is unclear. Per germline, CDR1 SEHNR and CDR2 FQNEAQ (reference sequence). This CDR3 is 15 amino acids long. V was pared by 1 base and J by 5 bases, with 11 bases between. Here the CDR3 DNA reads TGTGCCAGCAGCTTAGACGAAGGCAGAACCGGGGAGCTGTTTTTT. Translated: CASSLDEGRTGELFF.

The chain links TRBV11-2 to TRBJ2-5; 7 positions agree with TRBD2. CDR1 SGHAT and CDR2 FQNNGV come from the germline V gene. J lost 2 bases, V lost 5 bases, and 11 bases had no gene match. This CDR3 is built from 16 residues. CDR3 region: CASSPQMGREQETQYF. The CDR3 bases are TGTGCCAGCAGCCCTCAGATGGGGAGGGAGCAAGAGACCCAGTACTTC. The full variable domain, completed using reference TRBV11-2 and TRBJ2-5, is EAGVAQSPRYKIIEKRQSVAFWCNPISGHATLYWYQQILGQGPKLLIQFQNNGVVDDSQLPKDRFSAERLKGVDSTLKIQPAKLEDSAVYLCASSPQMGREQETQYFGPGTRLLVL.

The chain is built from TRBV4-3 and TRBJ1-1; D gene uncertain. In germline, CDR1 is LGHNA, CDR2 YSLEER. This CDR3 has 16 residues. The V and J ends lost 1 base and 8 bases respectively, with 20 bases between them. The DNA of the CDR3 is TGCGCCAGCAGCCAAGGGTTTTCTGGACTAAGGGCCGAAGCTTTCTTT. Residues: CASSQGFSGLRAEAFF.

CDR3 region: CASSQDSHPGPSSYNEQFF. Written as DNA, the CDR3 is TGCGCCAGCAGCCAAGATAGTCATCCGGGACCGAGCTCCTACAATGAGCAGTTCTTC. The V call is TRBV4-3, the J call TRBJ2-1, with D possibly called TRBD1 or TRBD2 (5 bases each). CDR1 LGHNA and CDR2 YSLEER come from the germline V gene. This CDR3 has 19 amino acids. V gave up 0 bases and J gave up 0 bases, with 18 bases separating them.

The chain carries TRBV2 and TRBJ1-3, with TRBD1 as a possible D gene (5 bases). The CDR3 has 16 residues. In germline, CDR1 is SNHLY, CDR2 FYNNEI. V was shortened by 2 bases and J by 3 bases, with 14 bases between the two germline ends. CDR3 in DNA: TGTGCCAGCAGTGAAATCCCGGGGCTTGGTGGAAACACCATATATTTT. Protein product: CASSEIPGLGGNTIYF.

The genes are TRBV29-1 and TRBJ2-2; D possibly corresponds to TRBD2 (6 bases). From germline, CDR1 is SQVTM and CDR2 ANQGSEA. The length of the CDR3 is 15 residues. Deletions cut 7 bases from V and 2 bases from J, with 17 bases between. The CDR3 DNA reads as TGCAGCGCTGGGACTTCGCGGGGCAACACCGGGGAGCTGTTTTTT. Protein: CSAGTSRGNTGELFF.

The V gene is TRBV28, the J gene TRBJ2-1; 12 bases line up with TRBD1. CDR1 is MDHEN, CDR2 SYDVKM, per germline. This CDR3 spans 17 amino acids. Losses at the gene ends were 9 bases for V and 1 base for J; bases not matched to a gene: 10. In DNA, the CDR3 is TGTGCCAGTCTACCGGGACAGGGGGCTCTATCCTACAATGAGCAGTTCTTC. It is translated as CASLPGQGALSYNEQFF. The full variable domain, with the rest looked up from reference TRBV28 and TRBJ2-1, is DVKVTQSSRYLVKRTGEKVFLECVQDMDHENMFWYRQDPGLGLRLIYFSYDVKMKEKGDIPEGYSVSREKKERFSLILESASTNQTSMYLCASLPGQGALSYNEQFFGPGTRLTVL.

The genes are TRBV28 and TRBJ1-4; D perhaps matches TRBD1 (5 bases). Between the trimmed V and J ends, which lost 6 bases and 8 bases, there was a span of 16 bases. The germline CDR1 and CDR2 sequences are MDHEN and SYDVKM. This CDR3 has 14 amino acids. CDR3: CASRPGLQGEKLFF. CDR3 bases: TGTGCCAGCAGGCCGGGACTGCAGGGAGAAAAACTGTTTTTT.